In its sample, the clone carrying this TCR beta chain was seen many times. This entry comes from a study of spatial heterogeneity in lung cancer. Overall study: Each time, sequencing found more beta-chain sequences than alpha-chain sequences. The study observed each unique TCR and UMI combination more than ten times on average in raw reads.

Time point in this sample: sample taken at primary tumor resection. The input material, whole RNA from tumor, nontumor lung or frozen PBMC, was sequenced unsorted. MiXCR, applied by TCRdb to the 5' RACE reads, yields one record per CDR3 protein. Of under 15,000 distinct CDR3 sequences listed, roughly an eighth are singletons. Looked up from germline, CDR1 is SQVTM and CDR2 is ANQGSEA. V gave up 6 bases and J gave up 0 bases, with 6 bases separating them. This CDR3 is built from 12 residues. The TCR sequence derives from a female donor with early-stage non-small cell lung cancer. This material consisted of PBMCs, taken at surgery. The chain recombines TRBV29-1 with TRBJ1-5, with D uncertain. The DNA for the CDR3 is TGCAGCGTGAGAAGTAGCAATCAGCCCCAGCATTTT. Its translation: CSVRSSNQPQHF.